This record covers a single TCR beta chain. The data were obtained in a study of blood T cell repertoires in COVID-19. Profiling relied on immunoSEQ multiplex PCR, and the TCRdb table lists in-frame clones only, not all of them. The table includes approximately 400,000 clones, around 88% detected once. The TCR comes from a woman aged 45-65 years with COVID-19, enrolled during active disease. Sequencing was carried out using peripheral blood.

The CDR3 region is CASFGGYTF. CDR3 sequence (DNA): TGTGCCAGCTTCGGTGGCTACACCTTC. The V call is TRBV27, the J call TRBJ1-2; no definite D call. Per germline, CDR1 MNHEY and CDR2 SMNVEV (reference sequence). V was trimmed by 8 bases and J by 7 bases, leaving 5 bases between them. This CDR3 region has 9 residues.